This TCR beta chain was found in a study of blood T cell repertoires in COVID-19. Turning to the study itself: Collection of acute and convalescent COVID-19 samples took place in the United States, Italy and Spain.

Original analysis: Estimated nucleated cell counts came from reference gene primer amplification. Clones were read by immunoSEQ multiplex PCR, and TCRdb kept only the in-frame ones, dropping some. That table supplies the V and J calls and clone size; D and trimming were determined from the DNA. The sample holds about 90,000 clones, 65% to 85% seen once. The CDR3 totals 15 residues. Germline CDR1 and CDR2: MDHEN and SYDVKM. The V and J ends lost 8 bases and 3 bases, in that order; junction bases with no gene match: 9. This clone showed up just once. This chain joins TRBV28 and TRBJ1-5, with TRBD1 matching over 8 bases. This receptor was identified in an elderly man with active or convalescent COVID-19. Source material: peripheral blood. In nucleotides, the CDR3 is TGTGCCAGCCGCACCGGACAGGGCGACAATCAGCCCCAGCATTTT. Translated: CASRTGQGDNQPQHF.